This T cell receptor (beta chain) came from a study of T cell clones after liver transplantation. On the study more broadly: At least one year of complete immunosuppression withdrawal without enzymes over twice normal defined tolerance.

The sample holds a few counts of this clone. Clones were read by immunoSEQ multiplex PCR, and TCRdb kept only the in-frame ones, dropping some. In the table there are 70,000 or so clones, 90% of which are singletons. Thawed unstimulated PBMCs were FACS-sorted by CD3, CD4 and CD8 into two populations. This CDR3 contains 16 residues. CDR1 and CDR2 from the germline V gene are LNHNV and YYDKDF (reference sequence). Trimming took 1 base from V and 5 from J; bases not matched to a gene: 3. The source is a human donor who received a liver transplant. The starting material was CD4+ T cells from blood, obtained before liver transplant. V usage is TRBV15 and J usage is TRBJ2-3; TRBD2 matches 13 bases. CDR3 sequence: CATSRGTSGSVDTQYF. The CDR3 DNA reads as TGTGCCACCAGCAGAGGGACTAGCGGGAGTGTAGATACGCAGTATTTT. The full variable domain, completed using reference TRBV15 and TRBJ2-3, is DAMVIQNPRYQVTQFGKPVTLSCSQTLNHNVMYWYQQKSSQAPKLLFHYYDKDFNNEADTPDNFQSRRPNTSFCFLDIRSPGLGDTAMYLCATSRGTSGSVDTQYFGPGTRLTVL.